This T cell receptor (beta chain) came from a study of blood T cell repertoires in COVID-19. Study as a whole: Specimens from acute and convalescent COVID-19 originated in the United States, Italy and Spain. Sample material is recorded as cDNA or gDNA derived from T cells, B-cell-depleted T cells, or PBMCs.

Study processing details: Counts of nucleated cells, estimated from reference gene primer amplification, were obtained. Method: immunoSEQ multiplex PCR; TCRdb's copy keeps in-frame clones and lacks some. That table is the source of V, J and clone size, and D and trimming were worked out from the DNA. The sample has hundreds of thousands of clones, roughly 88% seen once. This sequence originates from a man aged 80 or over with acute or convalescent COVID-19. The sequenced sample consisted of peripheral blood.

CDR3 sequence: CASSEIGDSGNTIYF. The CDR3, as DNA: TGTGCCAGCAGCGAGATAGGGGACTCTGGAAACACCATATATTTT. The chain combines TRBV9 with TRBJ1-3, with D perhaps matching TRBD1 (5 bases). Germline assignment: CDR1 SGDLS and CDR2 YYNGEE. The CDR3 consists of 15 residues. The V end was cut by 3 bases, the J end by 0 bases, with 10 bases between.